Listed here are 14 T cell receptor beta chains from one sample, sequenced in a study of T cell responses to AZD1222 COVID-19 vaccine. Sequencing was performed with immunoSEQ multiplex PCR; in TCRdb, only in-frame clones are kept and a portion is missing. Counted here are 70,000 to 90,000 clones, 86% occurring once; the ten biggest clones make up roughly 8.7%. Sequencing was performed on peripheral blood, taken on day 0 of AZD1222 vaccination. The receptors derive from an adult in good health.

The CDR3 here is CASSRRLAGVGNNEQFF. The DNA for the CDR3 is TGTGCCAGCAGCCGTAGACTAGCGGGAGTTGGGAACAATGAGCAGTTCTTC. The chain couples TRBV14 to TRBJ2-1; 12 bases map to TRBD2. Germline CDR1 and CDR2: SGHDN and FVKESK. The CDR3 contains 17 residues. The ends lost 4 bases at V and 5 bases at J; junction bases unmatched: 9. Looking up the rest from reference TRBV14 and TRBJ2-1 gives the full variable domain: EAGVTQFPSHSVIEKGQTVTLRCDPISGHDNLYWYRRVMGKEIKFLLHFVKESKQDESGMPNNRFLAERTGGTYSTLKVQPAELEDSGVYFCASSRRLAGVGNNEQFFGPGTRLTVL.

The chain joins TRBV27 to TRBJ2-7; 9 bases are a match to TRBD2. The CDR3 extends over 13 amino acids. Germline V gene lookup returns CDR1 MNHEY and CDR2 SMNVEV (reference sequence). V was clipped by 6 bases and J by 4 bases; unmatched bases: 4. CDR3 bases: TGTGCCAGCAGAGCGGGGGGACGGTACGAGCAGTACTTC. This sequence encodes CASRAGGRYEQYF.

In this sample, this clone turned up once. The V and J genes are TRBV2 and TRBJ2-1; 7 bases line up with TRBD2. Unmatched junction bases numbered 10, after V lost 6 bases and J lost 5 bases. Germline V gene lookup returns CDR1 SNHLY and CDR2 FYNNEI. CDR3 size: 15 residues. As DNA, the CDR3 is TGTGCCAGCAGGCCACTAGCGTTTGGGGACAATGAGCAGTTCTTC. Residues: CASRPLAFGDNEQFF.

This clone was recorded a few times. This rearrangement joins TRBV12-3 or TRBV12-4 to TRBJ2-7, with D possibly TRBD2 on 6 matching bases. This CDR3 is built from 13 residues. V gave up 5 bases and J gave up 4 bases, with 12 bases separating them. The CDR3 nucleotides read TGTGCCAGCAGTAATGGGACTCGATACGAGCAGTACTTC. Protein: CASSNGTRYEQYF.

V gene TRBV4-1 combines with J gene TRBJ2-7; D is unresolved. The CDR3 totals 13 residues. Between the trimmed V and J ends, which lost 4 bases and 3 bases, there was a span of 10 bases. CDR1 is MGHRA and CDR2 is YSYEKL in the germline V gene. The CDR3 coding sequence is TGCGCCAGCAGCCGTAACGGTTTCTACGAGCAGTACTTC. Translation: CASSRNGFYEQYF.

The V call is TRBV30, the J call TRBJ1-2; D is unclear. Germline loops: CDR1 GTSNPN, CDR2 SVGIG (reference sequence). The CDR3 is made up of 16 amino acids. Trimming shortened V by 0 bases and J by 4 bases, and 18 bases separated the two germline ends. The CDR3 nucleotides are TGTGCCTGGAGTGTAATATTACCACCAACCTCCTATGGCTACACCTTC. It codes for CAWSVILPPTSYGYTF.

The rearrangement links TRBV7-8 to TRBJ1-2, with D possibly being TRBD1 (5 bases). This CDR3 has 15 residues. V gave up 5 bases and J gave up 7 bases, with 20 bases separating them. CDR1 is SGHVS, CDR2 FQNEAQ, per germline. For the CDR3, the DNA is TGTGCCAGCAGCCCTAGGGGCCGCACTAGGGGTGGCTACACCTTC. Its protein product is CASSPRGRTRGGYTF.

The chain employs TRBV18 and TRBJ1-2, with 8 nucleotides matching TRBD1. J gave up 8 bases and V 0 bases, and 5 bases lay outside the gene matches. The germline V gene has CDR1 KGHSH and CDR2 LQKENI. This CDR3 spans 14 amino acids. In nucleotides, the CDR3 is TGTGCCAGCTCACCACCGGACAGGGTAGAAGGCTACACCTTC. Protein sequence: CASSPPDRVEGYTF.

This chain joins TRBV6-5 and TRBJ1-1; D is unresolved. This CDR3 spans 14 amino acids. CDR1 MNHEY and CDR2 SVGAGI come from the germline V gene. Trimming took off 0 bases at V and 4 bases at J, with 9 bases between the two ends. The CDR3 sequence is CASSYSYGPTEAFF. Written as DNA, the CDR3 is TGTGCCAGCAGTTACTCCTACGGACCCACTGAAGCTTTCTTT.

The gene calls are TRBV7-2 and TRBJ1-1; maybe TRBD1 (6 bases). The CDR3 totals 13 residues. Germline assignment: CDR1 SGHTA and CDR2 FQGNSA. V was cut by 2 bases and J by 6 bases, with 10 bases left in between. CDR3 sequence (DNA): TGTGCCAGCAGCTTACCGAACAGGGCTGAAGCTTTCTTT. This translates into CASSLPNRAEAFF.

The chain recombines TRBV19 with TRBJ2-2; 8 bases align to TRBD2. Losses at the gene ends were 1 base for V and 9 bases for J; bases not matched to a gene: 10. The CDR3 runs 16 residues. Germline assignment: CDR1 LNHDA and CDR2 SQIVND (reference sequence). CDR3 sequence (DNA): TGTGCCAGTAGTATAGTTGCGGGGGGCCCCGGAAGGGAGCTGTTTTTT. Translated, it gives CASSIVAGGPGRELFF.

The V gene is TRBV9, the J gene TRBJ1-2, with 10 bases that match TRBD1. This CDR3 spans 15 amino acids. Germline CDR1 SGDLS, CDR2 YYNGEE. With 0 bases clipped from V and 3 bases from J, the junction kept 2 bases outside the gene matches. The CDR3 loop reads CASSVGTGGDYGYTF. The CDR3 DNA reads TGTGCCAGCAGCGTAGGGACAGGGGGTGACTATGGCTACACCTTC.

This clone has just one count. This rearrangement joins TRBV5-4 to TRBJ2-1; TRBD1 matches at 11 bases. The CDR3 runs 14 residues. The junction had 5 bases not matched to a gene; V was cut back by 4 bases and J by 8 bases. Germline-derived CDR1 and CDR2 are SGHNT and YYREEE (reference sequence). The CDR3 spells CASSGGQGVDEQFF. CDR3 nucleotides: TGTGCCAGCAGCGGGGGACAGGGGGTGGATGAGCAGTTCTTC.

Here the CDR3 reads CASSQDPGIHRDTQYF. As DNA, the CDR3 is TGCGCCAGCAGCCAAGATCCCGGGATCCACCGGGATACGCAGTATTTT. The gene calls are TRBV4-1 and TRBJ2-3, with a weak D call TRBD2 (5 bases). In germline, CDR1 is MGHRA, CDR2 YSYEKL. CDR3 size: 16 residues. V dropped 0 bases and J dropped 6 bases, with 16 bases sitting between them.